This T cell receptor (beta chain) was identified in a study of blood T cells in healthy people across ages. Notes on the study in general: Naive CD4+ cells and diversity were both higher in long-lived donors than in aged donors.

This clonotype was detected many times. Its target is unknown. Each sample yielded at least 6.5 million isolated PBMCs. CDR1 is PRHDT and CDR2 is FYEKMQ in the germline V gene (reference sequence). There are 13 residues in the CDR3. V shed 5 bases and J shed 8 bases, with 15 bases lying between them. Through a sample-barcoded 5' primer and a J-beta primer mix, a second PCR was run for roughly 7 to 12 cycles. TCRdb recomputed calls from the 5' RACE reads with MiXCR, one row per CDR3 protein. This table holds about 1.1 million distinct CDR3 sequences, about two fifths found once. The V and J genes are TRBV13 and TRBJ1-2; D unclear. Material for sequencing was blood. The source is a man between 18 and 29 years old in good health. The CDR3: CASSPPESQGYTF. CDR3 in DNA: TGTGCCAGCAGCCCGCCTGAGAGTCAAGGCTACACCTTC. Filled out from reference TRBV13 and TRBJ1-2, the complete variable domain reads AAGVIQSPRHLIKEKRETATLKCYPIPRHDTVYWYQQGPGQDPQFLISFYEKMQSDKGSIPDRFSAQQFSDYHSELNMSSLELGDSALYFCASSPPESQGYTFGSGTRLTVV.